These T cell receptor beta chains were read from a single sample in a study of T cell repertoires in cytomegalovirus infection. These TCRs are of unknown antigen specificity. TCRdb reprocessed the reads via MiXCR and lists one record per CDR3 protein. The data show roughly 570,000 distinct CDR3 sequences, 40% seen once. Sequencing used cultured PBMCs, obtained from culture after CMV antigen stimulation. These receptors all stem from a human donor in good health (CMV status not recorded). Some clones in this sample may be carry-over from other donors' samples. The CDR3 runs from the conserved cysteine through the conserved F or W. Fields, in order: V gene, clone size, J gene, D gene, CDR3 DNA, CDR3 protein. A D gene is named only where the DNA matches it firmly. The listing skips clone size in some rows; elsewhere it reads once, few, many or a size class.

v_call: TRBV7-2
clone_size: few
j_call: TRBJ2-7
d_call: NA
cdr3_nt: TGTGCCAGCAGCGTATCCTCCCTTACCGGCGAGCAGTACTTC
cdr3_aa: CASSVSSLTGEQYF

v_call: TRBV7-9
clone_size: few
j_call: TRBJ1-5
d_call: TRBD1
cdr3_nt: TGTGCCAGCAGCCAGGACAGGGGAGTTTGGCAGCCCCAGCATTTT
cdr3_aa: CASSQDRGVWQPQHF

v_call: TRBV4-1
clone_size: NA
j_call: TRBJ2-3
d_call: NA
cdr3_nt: TGTGCCAGCAGCCCCCGGGGCTTGCTGGACGCAGATACGCAGTATTTT
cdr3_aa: CASSPRGLLDADTQYF

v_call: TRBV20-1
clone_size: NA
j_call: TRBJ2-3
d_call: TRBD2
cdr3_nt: TGCAGTGCTAGAGGACCAAGCGGGGGGATCACAGATACGCAGTATTTT
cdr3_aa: CSARGPSGGITDTQYF

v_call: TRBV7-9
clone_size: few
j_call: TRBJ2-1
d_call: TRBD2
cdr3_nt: TGTGCCAGCACCGGGACTAGCTTTTTCTTC
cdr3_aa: CASTGTSFFF

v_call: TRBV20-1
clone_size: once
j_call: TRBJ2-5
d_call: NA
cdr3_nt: TGCAGTGCCACACTCCAACCCGCGGGTCAAGAGACCCAGTACTTC
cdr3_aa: CSATLQPAGQETQYF

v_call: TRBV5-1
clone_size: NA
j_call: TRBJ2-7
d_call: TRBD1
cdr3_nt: TGCGCCAGCAGCCAGACAGGGGCGATTGGGATCGAGCAGTACTTC
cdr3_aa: CASSQTGAIGIEQYF

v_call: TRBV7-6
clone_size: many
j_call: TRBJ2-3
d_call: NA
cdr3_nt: TGTGCCAGCAGCTTGGGCCGCCGTCAGCCTAGCCGGCAAAGCACAGATACGCAGTATTTT
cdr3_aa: CASSLGRRQPSRQSTDTQYF

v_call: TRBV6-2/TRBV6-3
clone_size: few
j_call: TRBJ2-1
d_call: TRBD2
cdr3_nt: TGTGCCAGCAAAAGCGGGGGGGCGATGGAGCAGTTCTTC
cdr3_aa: CASKSGGAMEQFF

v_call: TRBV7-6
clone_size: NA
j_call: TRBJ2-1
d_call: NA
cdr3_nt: TGTGCCAGCAGCTTATCCTCGCGAGGGGCCTACAATGAGCAGTTCTTC
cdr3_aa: CASSLSSRGAYNEQFF

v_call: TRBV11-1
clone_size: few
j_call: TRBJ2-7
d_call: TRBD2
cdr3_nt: TGTGCCAGCAGCTTAGTTGAAGCGGGAGTGCCCTACGAGCAGTACTTC
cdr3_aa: CASSLVEAGVPYEQYF

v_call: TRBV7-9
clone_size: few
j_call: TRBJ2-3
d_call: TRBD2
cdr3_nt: TGTGCCAGCAGCACGCCGGGACTAGCGGGAAGGACAGATACGCAGTATTTT
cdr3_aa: CASSTPGLAGRTDTQYF

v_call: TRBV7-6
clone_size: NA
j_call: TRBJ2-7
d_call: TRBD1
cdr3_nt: TGTGCCAGCAGCTTAGGGGGACAGGGGAACGAGCAGTACTTC
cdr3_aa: CASSLGGQGNEQYF

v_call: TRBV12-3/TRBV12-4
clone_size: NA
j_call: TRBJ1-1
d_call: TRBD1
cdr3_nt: TGTGCCAGCAGTTTACAGGGGGCGAGGGGTGAAGCTTTCTTT
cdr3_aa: CASSLQGARGEAFF

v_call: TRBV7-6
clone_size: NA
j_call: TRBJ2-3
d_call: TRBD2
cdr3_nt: TGTGCCAGCAGCTTCAGACTAGCGGGAGGGATACTCAGCACAGATACGCAGTATTTT
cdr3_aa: CASSFRLAGGILSTDTQYF

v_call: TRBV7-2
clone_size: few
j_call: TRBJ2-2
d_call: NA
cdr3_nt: TGTGCCAGCAGTCCAGGACCAATAACACCTTCCGGGGAGCTGTTTTTT
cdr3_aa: CASSPGPITPSGELFF

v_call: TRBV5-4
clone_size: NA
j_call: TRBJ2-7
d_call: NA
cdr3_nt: TGTGCCAGCAGCTTGGGAGGGCAGTACCACTGGCGGGACTACGAGCAGTACTTC
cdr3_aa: CASSLGGQYHWRDYEQYF

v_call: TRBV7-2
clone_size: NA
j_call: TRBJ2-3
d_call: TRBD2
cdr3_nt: TGTGCCAGCAGCCCGGTAGCGGGGGCAGGAGGGACGCAGTATTTT
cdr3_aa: CASSPVAGAGGTQYF